The sequence of this T cell receptor (beta chain) was determined in a study of radiation and T cells in renal cell carcinoma. Note on this clone: The antigen remains unidentified.

The repertoire was sequenced with immunoSEQ multiplex PCR; TCRdb's copy has only in-frame clones and lacks some. Here the sample spans some 58,000 clones, just over 75% being singletons. As for time point: blood 2 weeks post-SBRT. Documented treatment: 15 Gy SBRT to primary tumor, nephrectomy 4 weeks later. Radiation-treated patients gave blood at baseline, week 2 and week 4. Germline values: CDR1 SGDLS, CDR2 YYNGEE. The CDR3 length is 15 residues. V was pared by 4 bases and J by 4 bases, with 15 bases between. Study-level points and caveats: In blood, top tumor clones expanded by 2 weeks, shrinking by 4.

Sample: blood, taken from a patient whose treatment included radiotherapy and nephrectomy. The TCR was taken from a man in his sixties with renal cell carcinoma. V is TRBV9 and J is TRBJ2-1; D is perhaps TRBD2 (5 bases). The CDR3 bases are TGTGCCAGCAGCATAGGTGTCGGGGTTTACAATGAGCAGTTCTTC. It is translated as CASSIGVGVYNEQFF.